These T cell receptor beta chains were read from a single sample in a study of OX40 agonist ivuxolimab in advanced cancers. Data came from immunoSEQ multiplex PCR; TCRdb stores just in-frame clones and leaves some out. The data show tens of thousands of clones, around 87% seen once. The sample was CD4+ or CD8+ T cells sorted from blood, taken in a trial of the OX40 agonist ivuxolimab. The source of these receptors is an adult with an advanced solid tumor such as melanoma, head and neck, liver or kidney cancer. Both conserved end residues are part of each CDR3. Part of the rows lack a size; the others show once, few, many or a class for expanded clones.

V: TRBV6-5
size: once
J: TRBJ2-3
CDR3: CATALALHTDTQYF

V: TRBV7-3
size: -
J: TRBJ1-2
CDR3: CASSSRNRGYGYTF

V: TRBV5-1
size: -
J: TRBJ2-3
CDR3: CASSLGSTGGANTQYF

V: TRBV29-1
size: -
J: TRBJ2-1
CDR3: CSVGSPSYNEQFF

V: TRBV5-1
size: -
J: TRBJ1-1
CDR3: CASSLTGMNTEAFF

V: TRBV5-1
size: -
J: -
CDR3: CASSLDQASSYEQYF

V: TRBV10-3
size: -
J: TRBJ2-2
CDR3: CAIRDVSGRAPGELFF

V: TRBV29-1
size: -
J: TRBJ1-5
CDR3: CSVADRANQPQHF

V: TRBV7-9
size: once
J: TRBJ1-4
CDR3: CASSAGTGNEKLFF

V: TRBV6-6
size: -
J: TRBJ1-2
CDR3: CASSGRDRGSIGYTF

V: TRBV2
size: -
J: TRBJ1-1
CDR3: CASSKEGRRTEAFF

V: TRBV19
size: -
J: TRBJ2-3
CDR3: CASSIIDRFTDTQYF

V: TRBV27
size: -
J: TRBJ1-5
CDR3: CASGGGARYNQPQHF

V: TRBV28
size: -
J: TRBJ1-4
CDR3: CASTTTQLGAEKLFF

V: TRBV4-2
size: -
J: TRBJ1-2
CDR3: CASSPRGDDGYTF

V: TRBV27
size: -
J: TRBJ1-6
CDR3: CASSFTQDSPLHF

V: TRBV7-8
size: -
J: TRBJ1-6
CDR3: CASSSGQGARVSPLHF

V: TRBV9
size: -
J: TRBJ2-7
CDR3: CASSVTGDVKEQYF

V: TRBV25-1
size: -
J: TRBJ2-5
CDR3: CASSEWGGQGAETQYF

V: TRBV5-4
size: -
J: TRBJ2-5
CDR3: CASSLWGGTEETQYF

V: TRBV4-1
size: -
J: TRBJ2-3
CDR3: CASAGNPSGSITDTQYF

V: TRBV7-2
size: -
J: TRBJ1-3
CDR3: CASSLEGTAYSGNTIYF

V: TRBV19
size: -
J: TRBJ2-1
CDR3: CASSMLGMGSGSASSYNEQFF

V: TRBV30
size: -
J: TRBJ2-1
CDR3: CAWTLTYNEQFF

V: TRBV7-8
size: few
J: TRBJ2-7
CDR3: CASTEGPLRSYEQYF

V: TRBV7-2
size: -
J: TRBJ2-2
CDR3: CASSFGQGGVGELFF

V: TRBV19
size: -
J: TRBJ2-2
CDR3: CASSMRPVNSGELFF

V: TRBV9
size: -
J: TRBJ1-2
CDR3: CASSVGQGISGYTF

V: TRBV4-1
size: -
J: TRBJ2-7
CDR3: CASSQVGQNYEQYF

V: TRBV21-1
size: -
J: TRBJ2-2
CDR3: CASSPGGVTGELFF

V: TRBV30
size: -
J: TRBJ2-3
CDR3: CAWKNTLEDTDTQYF